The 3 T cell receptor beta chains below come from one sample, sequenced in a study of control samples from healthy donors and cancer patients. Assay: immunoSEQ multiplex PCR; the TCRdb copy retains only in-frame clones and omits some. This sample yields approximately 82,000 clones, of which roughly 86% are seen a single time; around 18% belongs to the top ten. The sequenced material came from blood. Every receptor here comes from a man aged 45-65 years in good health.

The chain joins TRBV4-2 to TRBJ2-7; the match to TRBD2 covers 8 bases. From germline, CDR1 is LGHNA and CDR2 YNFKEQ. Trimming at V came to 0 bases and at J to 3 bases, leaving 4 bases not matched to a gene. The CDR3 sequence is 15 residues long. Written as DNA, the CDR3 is TGTGCCAGCAGCCAAGAGGGGCTAGCGGGCTACGAGCAGTACTTC. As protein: CASSQEGLAGYEQYF.

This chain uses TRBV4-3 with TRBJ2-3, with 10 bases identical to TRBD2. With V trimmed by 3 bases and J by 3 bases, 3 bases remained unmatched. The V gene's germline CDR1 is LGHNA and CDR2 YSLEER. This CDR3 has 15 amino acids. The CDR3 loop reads CASSHGLAETDTQYF. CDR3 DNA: TGCGCCAGCAGCCATGGACTAGCGGAAACAGATACGCAGTATTTT.

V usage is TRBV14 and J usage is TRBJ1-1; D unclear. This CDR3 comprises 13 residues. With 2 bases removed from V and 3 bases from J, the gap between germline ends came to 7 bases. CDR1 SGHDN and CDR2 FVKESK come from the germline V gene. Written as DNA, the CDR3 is TGTGCCAGCAGCCAATCCTTCGACACTGAAGCTTTCTTT. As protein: CASSQSFDTEAFF.